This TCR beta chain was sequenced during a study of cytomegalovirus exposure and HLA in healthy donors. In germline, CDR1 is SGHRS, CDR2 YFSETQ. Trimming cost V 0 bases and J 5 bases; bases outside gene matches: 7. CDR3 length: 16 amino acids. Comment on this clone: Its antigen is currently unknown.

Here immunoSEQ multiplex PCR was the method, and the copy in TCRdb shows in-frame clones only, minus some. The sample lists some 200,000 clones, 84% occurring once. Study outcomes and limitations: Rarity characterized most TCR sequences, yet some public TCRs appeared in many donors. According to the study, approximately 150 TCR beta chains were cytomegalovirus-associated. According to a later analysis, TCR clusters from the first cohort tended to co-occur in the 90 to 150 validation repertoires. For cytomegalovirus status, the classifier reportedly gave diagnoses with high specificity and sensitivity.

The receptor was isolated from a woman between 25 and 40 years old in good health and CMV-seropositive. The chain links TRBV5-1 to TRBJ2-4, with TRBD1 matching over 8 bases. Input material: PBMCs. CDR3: CASSLAVTGAQNIQYF. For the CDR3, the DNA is TGCGCCAGCAGCTTGGCCGTGACAGGGGCACAAAACATTCAGTACTTC.